This T cell receptor beta chain originates from a study of shared clonotypes between healthy human individuals. The repertoire was sequenced with immunoSEQ multiplex PCR; TCRdb's copy has only in-frame clones and lacks some. The sample lists roughly 2.1 million clones, 90% to 95% occurring once. Terminally differentiated effector memory CD45RA+ cells were excluded from the naive CD8 cells, which were CD45RO-negative and positively selected for CCR7. Healthy adults negative for HIV, lacking recent acute infections or vaccinations, served as donors. Only Caucasian adults living in Nashville, Tennessee served as donors. V gave up 5 bases and J gave up 0 bases, with 23 bases separating them. Germline V gene lookup returns CDR1 SGDLS and CDR2 YYNGEE. This CDR3 spans 18 amino acids.

The source is a man between 18 and 35 years old in good health. Some clones in this sample may be carry-over from other donors' samples. Sequenced material: naive CD8+ T cells from PBMCs. The chain uses TRBV9 and TRBJ1-1; the D is unclear. The CDR3 region is CASSAPPQGRLVNTEAFF. The CDR3 DNA reads as TGTGCCAGCAGTGCACCCCCTCAAGGGCGGCTAGTGAACACTGAAGCTTTCTTT.